This T cell receptor (beta chain) stems from a study of Graves' ophthalmopathy and Graves' hyperthyroidism. RNA served as the template for amplifying TCR beta CDR3 regions. RT-PCR in the first round used HTBI primers; a second-round multiplex PCR followed. One entry per CDR3 protein results from TCRdb running MiXCR on the multiplex PCR reads. This sample carries more than 300,000 distinct CDR3 sequences, roughly 15% of them seen once, and the ten largest clones take around 2.4%. This clonotype came up many times. V was cut by 3 bases and J by 3 bases, with 2 bases left in between. Per the germline V gene, CDR1 is SNHLY and CDR2 is FYNNEI. The CDR3 consists of 12 residues.

The sequencing input was peripheral blood. This sequence originates from an adult woman with stable Graves' hyperthyroidism. The chain joins TRBV2 to TRBJ2-2; no definite D call. CDR3: CASSDDTGELFF. CDR3 nucleotides: TGTGCCAGCAGTGACGACACCGGGGAGCTGTTTTTT.